The 7 T cell receptor beta chains given below trace back to one sample, sequenced in a study of blood T cell repertoires in COVID-19. Clones were sequenced by immunoSEQ multiplex PCR, and TCRdb holds only the in-frame ones, with some missing. In the table there are some 90,000 clones, approximately 80% of which are singletons. Sequencing input: peripheral blood. The source is a human donor in a cohort sampled during active COVID-19.

This clone was counted many times. The chain carries TRBV11-1 and TRBJ2-7, with TRBD1 matching 7 bases. The CDR3 length is 15 residues. V shed 4 bases and J 5 bases; nucleotides not matched to a gene: 11. Germline assignment: CDR1 SGHAT and CDR2 FQDESV (reference sequence). CDR3 DNA: TGTGCCAGCAGCTATGGCGACGACAGGGACCACGAGCAGTACTTC. Translated, it gives CASSYGDDRDHEQYF.

The chain carries TRBV11-2 and TRBJ1-3; the match to TRBD1 covers 7 bases. The V gene end was trimmed by 4 bases and the J gene end by 0 bases; junction bases not matched to a gene: 6. CDR3 length equals 16 residues. Germline CDR1 is SGHAT and CDR2 is FQNNGV. The CDR3 DNA sequence: TGTGCCAGCAGCTGGGGACAGTTAAGCTCTGGAAACACCATATATTTT. It encodes CASSWGQLSSGNTIYF.

This clone turned up a few times. This chain uses TRBV27 with TRBJ2-3, with 11 nucleotides matching TRBD2. Trimming at V came to 3 bases and at J to 4 bases, leaving 3 bases not matched to a gene. The germline gives CDR1 MNHEY, CDR2 SMNVEV (reference sequence). The CDR3 contains 15 residues. Written as DNA, the CDR3 is TGTGCCAGCAGTTTTTTAGCGGGAGGGGCAGATACGCAGTATTTT. As protein: CASSFLAGGADTQYF.

Only one count was recorded for this clone. This chain links TRBV3-1 (or the pseudogene TRBV3-2) with TRBJ1-5; D gene unclear. Deletions cut 3 bases from V and 7 bases from J, with 10 bases between. CDR1 LGHDT and CDR2 YNNKEL come from the germline V gene (reference sequence). The CDR3 has 13 amino acids. The CDR3 DNA sequence: TGTGCCAGCAGCCAGGGAGAGGAACAGCCCCAGCATTTT. This sequence encodes CASSQGEEQPQHF.

This chain joins TRBV3-1 (or the pseudogene TRBV3-2) and TRBJ1-2, with D maybe TRBD1 (5 bases). The V end lost 1 base, the J end lost 7 bases, and 7 bases lay between the germline ends. In germline, CDR1 is LGHDT, CDR2 YNNKEL (reference sequence). The CDR3 is 12 residues long. CDR3 sequence: CASSQAGGGYTF. CDR3 in DNA: TGTGCCAGCAGCCAAGCGGGGGGTGGCTACACCTTC.

V usage is TRBV28 and J usage is TRBJ1-6; a weak D match, TRBD1 (5 bases). There are 13 residues in the CDR3. Germline V CDR1 and CDR2: MDHEN, SYDVKM. Trimming took 7 bases from V and 10 from J, leaving 14 bases between them. The CDR3 DNA reads TGTGCCAGCAACTGGGCAGGGAAATCACCCCTCCACTTT. Translation gives CASNWAGKSPLHF.

The chain combines TRBV5-8 with TRBJ1-2; 9 bases match TRBD1. Per the germline V gene, CDR1 is SGHTS and CDR2 is YDEGEE. The CDR3 has 16 residues. The V and J ends lost 2 bases and 4 bases, in that order; junction bases with no gene match: 9. The CDR3 here is CASSFRTGEKVYGYTF. The DNA for the CDR3 is TGTGCCAGCAGCTTTCGGACAGGGGAAAAGGTCTATGGCTACACCTTC.